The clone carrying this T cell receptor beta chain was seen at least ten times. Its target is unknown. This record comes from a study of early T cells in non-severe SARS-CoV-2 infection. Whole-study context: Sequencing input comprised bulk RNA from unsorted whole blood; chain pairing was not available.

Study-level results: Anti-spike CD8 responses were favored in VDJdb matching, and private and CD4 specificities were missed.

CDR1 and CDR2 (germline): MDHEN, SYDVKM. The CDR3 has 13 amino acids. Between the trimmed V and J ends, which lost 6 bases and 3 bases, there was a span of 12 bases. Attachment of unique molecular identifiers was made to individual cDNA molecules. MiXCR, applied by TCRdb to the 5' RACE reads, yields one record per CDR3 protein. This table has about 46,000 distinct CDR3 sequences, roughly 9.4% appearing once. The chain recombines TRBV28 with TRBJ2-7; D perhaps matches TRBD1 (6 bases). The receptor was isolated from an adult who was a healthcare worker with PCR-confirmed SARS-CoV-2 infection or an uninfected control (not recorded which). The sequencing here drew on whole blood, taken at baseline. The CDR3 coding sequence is TGTGCCAGCAGGGATGGACAGAGCTACGAGCAGTACTTC. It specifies CASRDGQSYEQYF.